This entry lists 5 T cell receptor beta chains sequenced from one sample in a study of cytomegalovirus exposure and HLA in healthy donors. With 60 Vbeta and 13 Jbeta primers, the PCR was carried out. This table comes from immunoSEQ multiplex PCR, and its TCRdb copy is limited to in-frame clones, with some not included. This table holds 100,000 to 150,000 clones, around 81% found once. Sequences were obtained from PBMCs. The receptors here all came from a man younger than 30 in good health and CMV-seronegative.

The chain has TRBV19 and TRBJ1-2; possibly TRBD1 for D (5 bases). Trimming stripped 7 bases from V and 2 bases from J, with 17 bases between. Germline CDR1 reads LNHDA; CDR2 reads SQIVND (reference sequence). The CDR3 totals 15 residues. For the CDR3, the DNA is TGTGCCAGTACTATCGGACACCCGGACAACTATGGCTACACCTTC. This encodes CASTIGHPDNYGYTF.

CDR3 sequence reads: CASRFSGAYNEQFF. The CDR3 region has the DNA TGTGCCAGCAGGTTTTCGGGAGCATACAATGAGCAGTTCTTC. The chain employs TRBV7-8 and TRBJ2-1; tentatively, D is TRBD2 (6 bases). The CDR3 spans 14 residues. Trimming pared 6 bases from V and 4 bases from J, leaving 13 bases between. Germline assignment: CDR1 SGHVS and CDR2 FQNEAQ.

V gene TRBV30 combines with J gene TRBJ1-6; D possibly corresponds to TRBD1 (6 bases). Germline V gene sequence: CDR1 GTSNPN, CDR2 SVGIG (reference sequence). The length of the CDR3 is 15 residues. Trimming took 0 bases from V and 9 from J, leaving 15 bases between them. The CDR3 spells CAWSVPGRGASPLHF. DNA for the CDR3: TGTGCCTGGAGTGTACCGGGGCGGGGGGCTTCACCCCTCCACTTT.

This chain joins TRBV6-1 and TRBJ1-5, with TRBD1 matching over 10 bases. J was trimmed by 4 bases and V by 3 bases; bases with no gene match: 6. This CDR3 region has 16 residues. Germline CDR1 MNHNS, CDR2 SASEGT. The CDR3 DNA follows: TGTGCCAGCAGTGACCGGGACAGGGGCCTTAATCAGCCCCAGCATTTT. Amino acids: CASSDRDRGLNQPQHF.

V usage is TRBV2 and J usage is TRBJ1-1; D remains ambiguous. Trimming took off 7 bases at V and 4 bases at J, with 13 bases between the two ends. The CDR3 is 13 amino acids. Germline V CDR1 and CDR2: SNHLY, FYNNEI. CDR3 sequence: CASNPYFGTEAFF. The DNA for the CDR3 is TGTGCCAGCAATCCTTACTTTGGCACTGAAGCTTTCTTT. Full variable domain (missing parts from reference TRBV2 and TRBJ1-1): EPEVTQTPSHQVTQMGQEVILRCVPISNHLYFYWYRQILGQKVEFLVSFYNNEISEKSEIFDDQFSVERPDGSNFTLKIRSTKLEDSAMYFCASNPYFGTEAFFGQGTRLTVV.